This T cell receptor beta chain was captured in a study of blood T cell repertoires in COVID-19. Study information: Donors in the United States, Italy and Spain gave samples during acute or convalescent COVID-19. From T cells, B-cell-depleted T cells, or PBMCs came the material, which was cDNA or gDNA.

Trimming took 5 bases from V and 3 from J; bases not matched to a gene: 5. This CDR3 has 15 amino acids. Germline assignment: CDR1 SEHNR and CDR2 FQNEAQ (reference sequence). As originally analysed: Cell counts per sample came from amplifying reference gene primers. Repertoires were generated with immunoSEQ multiplex PCR, while TCRdb's copy carries only in-frame clones and drops some. V, J and clone size were drawn from that table, and D and trimming were deduced from the DNA. The sample contains 90,000 to 120,000 clones, over 80% of which appear only once. Sequencing was done on a sample of peripheral blood. This TCR derives from a woman in her 30s with acute or convalescent COVID-19. The V and J genes are TRBV7-9 and TRBJ1-5, with 9 positions matching TRBD1. The CDR3: CASSRTGAHNQPQHF. In DNA, the CDR3 is TGTGCCAGCAGCCGGACAGGGGCTCACAATCAGCCCCAGCATTTT.